This T cell receptor beta chain comes out of a study of T cell responses to AZD1222 COVID-19 vaccine. This clone was seen only a few times. The CDR3 spans 14 residues. V shed 2 bases and J shed 5 bases, with 10 bases lying between them. Generated by immunoSEQ multiplex PCR, the TCRdb table keeps only in-frame clones and is missing some. The data contain more than 75,000 clones, roughly 90% of them singletons. The starting material was peripheral blood, obtained on day 0 of AZD1222 vaccination. The V call is TRBV23-1, the J call TRBJ2-1, with D possibly being TRBD2 (6 bases). TRBV23-1 is identified as an open reading frame with a role that is uncertain. The TCR sequence derives from an adult in good health. The CDR3 sequence is CASSQAGRDNEQFF. In DNA form, the CDR3 reads TGCGCCAGCAGTCAAGCGGGACGGGACAATGAGCAGTTCTTC.